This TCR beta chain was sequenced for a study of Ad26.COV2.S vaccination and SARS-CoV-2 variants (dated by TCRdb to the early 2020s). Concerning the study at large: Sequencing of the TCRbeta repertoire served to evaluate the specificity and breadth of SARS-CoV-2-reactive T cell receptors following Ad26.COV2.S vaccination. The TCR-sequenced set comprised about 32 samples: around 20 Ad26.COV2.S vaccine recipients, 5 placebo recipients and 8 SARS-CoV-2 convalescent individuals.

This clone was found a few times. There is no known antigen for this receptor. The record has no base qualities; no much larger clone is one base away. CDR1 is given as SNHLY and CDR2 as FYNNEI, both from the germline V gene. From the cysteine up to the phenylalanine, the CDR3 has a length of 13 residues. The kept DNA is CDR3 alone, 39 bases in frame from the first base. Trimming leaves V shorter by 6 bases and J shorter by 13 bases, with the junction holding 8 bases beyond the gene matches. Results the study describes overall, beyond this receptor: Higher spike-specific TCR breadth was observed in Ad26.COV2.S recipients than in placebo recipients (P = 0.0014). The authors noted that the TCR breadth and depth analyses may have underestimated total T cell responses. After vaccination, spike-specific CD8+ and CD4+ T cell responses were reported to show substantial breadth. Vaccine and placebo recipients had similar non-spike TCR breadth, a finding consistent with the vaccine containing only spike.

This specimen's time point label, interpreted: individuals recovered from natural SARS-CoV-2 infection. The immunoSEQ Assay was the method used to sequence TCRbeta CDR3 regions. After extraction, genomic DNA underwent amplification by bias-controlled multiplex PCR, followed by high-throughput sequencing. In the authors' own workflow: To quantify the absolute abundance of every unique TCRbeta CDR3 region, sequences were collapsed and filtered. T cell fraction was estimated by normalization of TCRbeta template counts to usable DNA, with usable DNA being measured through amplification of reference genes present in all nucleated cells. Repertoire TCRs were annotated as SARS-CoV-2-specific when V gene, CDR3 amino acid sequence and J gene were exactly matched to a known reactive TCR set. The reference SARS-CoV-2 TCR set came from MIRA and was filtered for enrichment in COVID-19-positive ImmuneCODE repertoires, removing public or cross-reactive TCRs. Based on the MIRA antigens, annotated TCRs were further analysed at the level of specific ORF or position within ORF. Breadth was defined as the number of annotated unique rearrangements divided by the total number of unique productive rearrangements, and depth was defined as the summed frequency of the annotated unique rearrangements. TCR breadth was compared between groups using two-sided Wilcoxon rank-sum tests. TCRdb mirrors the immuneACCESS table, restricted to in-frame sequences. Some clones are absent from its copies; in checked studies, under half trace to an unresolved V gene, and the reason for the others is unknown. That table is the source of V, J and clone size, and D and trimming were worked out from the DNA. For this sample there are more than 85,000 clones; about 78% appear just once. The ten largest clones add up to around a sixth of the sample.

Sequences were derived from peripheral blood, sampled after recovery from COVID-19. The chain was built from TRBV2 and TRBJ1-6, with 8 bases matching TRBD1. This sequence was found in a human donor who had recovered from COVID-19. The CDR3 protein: CASRQGESGPLHF. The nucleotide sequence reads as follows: TGTGCCAGCAGACAGGGGGAGTCGGGCCCCCTCCACTTT. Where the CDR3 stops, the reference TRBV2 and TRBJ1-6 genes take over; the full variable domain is EPEVTQTPSHQVTQMGQEVILRCVPISNHLYFYWYRQILGQKVEFLVSFYNNEISEKSEIFDDQFSVERPDGSNFTLKIRSTKLEDSAMYFCASRQGESGPLHFGNGTRLTVT.